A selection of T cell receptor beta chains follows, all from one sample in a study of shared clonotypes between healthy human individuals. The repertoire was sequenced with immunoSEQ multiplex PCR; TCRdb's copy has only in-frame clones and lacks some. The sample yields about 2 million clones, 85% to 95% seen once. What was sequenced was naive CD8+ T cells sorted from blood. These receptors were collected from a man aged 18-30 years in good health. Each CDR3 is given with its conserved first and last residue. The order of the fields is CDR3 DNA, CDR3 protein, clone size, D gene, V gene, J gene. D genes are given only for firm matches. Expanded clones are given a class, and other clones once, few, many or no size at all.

CDR3nt: TGTGCCAGCAGTGAAGAGAGACCCCAAAAGGCTAACTATGGCTACACCTTC
CDR3aa: CASSEERPQKANYGYTF
abundance: .
d_gene: .
v_gene: TRBV6-1
j_gene: TRBJ1-2

CDR3nt: TGTGCCTGGAGTGGAGGATTGGAGGACAGGGTCTCCTACGAGCAGTACTTC
CDR3aa: CAWSGGLEDRVSYEQYF
abundance: .
d_gene: TRBD1
v_gene: TRBV30
j_gene: TRBJ2-7

CDR3nt: TGTGCCAGCAGCTTCTTTTCGATGAACACTGAAGCTTTCTTT
CDR3aa: CASSFFSMNTEAFF
abundance: .
d_gene: .
v_gene: TRBV11-1
j_gene: TRBJ1-1

CDR3nt: TGTGCCAGCAGCGTAGAGGGCATCCCGAGGGATGAGCAGTTCTTC
CDR3aa: CASSVEGIPRDEQFF
abundance: .
d_gene: .
v_gene: TRBV9
j_gene: TRBJ2-1

CDR3nt: TGTGCCTGGAGTCCCCAGGGACCCTACTATGGCTACACCTTC
CDR3aa: CAWSPQGPYYGYTF
abundance: .
d_gene: .
v_gene: TRBV30
j_gene: TRBJ1-2

CDR3nt: TGTGCCAGCAGCTTATGGGGTGGGAACACTGAAGCTTTCTTT
CDR3aa: CASSLWGGNTEAFF
abundance: .
d_gene: .
v_gene: TRBV5-4
j_gene: TRBJ1-1

CDR3nt: TGTGCCAGCAGTGACCCGTCCGGGACTACGGCCCCCGGGGAGCTGTTTTTT
CDR3aa: CASSDPSGTTAPGELFF
abundance: .
d_gene: TRBD2
v_gene: TRBV25-1
j_gene: TRBJ2-2

CDR3nt: TGTGCCAGCAATTCGGGGACTCCCCGAAAACTGTTTTTT
CDR3aa: CASNSGTPRKLFF
abundance: .
d_gene: .
v_gene: TRBV6-1
j_gene: TRBJ1-4

CDR3nt: TGTGCCAGCAGTTTATTGCAGGTGGCGGGCACCGAGCAGTACTTC
CDR3aa: CASSLLQVAGTEQYF
abundance: once
d_gene: .
v_gene: TRBV27
j_gene: TRBJ2-7

CDR3nt: TGTGCCAGTTTCTACCGGGACGGCTTGAACACCGGGGAGCTGTTTTTT
CDR3aa: CASFYRDGLNTGELFF
abundance: .
d_gene: .
v_gene: TRBV19
j_gene: TRBJ2-2

CDR3nt: TGCGCCAGCAGCCAAGAGGGATATTACGTCGGCGAGCAGTACTTC
CDR3aa: CASSQEGYYVGEQYF
abundance: .
d_gene: .
v_gene: TRBV4-1
j_gene: TRBJ2-7

CDR3nt: TGTGCCAGCAGCGGGACAGGGATCTATAATTCACCCCTCCACTTT
CDR3aa: CASSGTGIYNSPLHF
abundance: .
d_gene: TRBD1
v_gene: TRBV6-6
j_gene: TRBJ1-6

CDR3nt: TGTGCCAGCAGCTTAGGGGAGGACACTGAAGCTTTCTTT
CDR3aa: CASSLGEDTEAFF
abundance: .
d_gene: .
v_gene: TRBV7-6
j_gene: TRBJ1-1

CDR3nt: TGTGCCAGCAGCGTAGCTTCTAGCGGGAGAAACTACGAGCAGTACTTC
CDR3aa: CASSVASSGRNYEQYF
abundance: .
d_gene: TRBD2
v_gene: TRBV9
j_gene: TRBJ2-7

CDR3nt: TGTGCCAGCAGCCCCGGGGGCACTAGCACAGATACGCAGTATTTT
CDR3aa: CASSPGGTSTDTQYF
abundance: .
d_gene: .
v_gene: TRBV13
j_gene: TRBJ2-3

CDR3nt: TGTGCCAGCAGTTGGCGGGAGGGCCAGCATGAGCAGTTCTTC
CDR3aa: CASSWREGQHEQFF
abundance: .
d_gene: TRBD2
v_gene: TRBV6-5
j_gene: TRBJ2-1

CDR3nt: TGTGCCAGCACCCCCGGAGCTTTCACAGATACGCAGTATTTT
CDR3aa: CASTPGAFTDTQYF
abundance: .
d_gene: .
v_gene: TRBV27
j_gene: TRBJ2-3

CDR3nt: TGTGCCTGGAGTGGAGTGGGTCGTAGGACAGTCAACACCGGGGAGCTGTTTTTT
CDR3aa: CAWSGVGRRTVNTGELFF
abundance: few
d_gene: .
v_gene: TRBV30
j_gene: TRBJ2-2

CDR3nt: TGTGCCAGCAGCTTGCCCGGCCTAGCCGATGAGCAGTTCTTC
CDR3aa: CASSLPGLADEQFF
abundance: .
d_gene: .
v_gene: TRBV5-4
j_gene: TRBJ2-1

CDR3nt: TGTGCCAGCAGCCAAGGGACAGGGATAATTGAGCAGTACTTC
CDR3aa: CASSQGTGIIEQYF
abundance: once
d_gene: TRBD1
v_gene: TRBV5-4
j_gene: TRBJ2-7

CDR3nt: TGTGCCAGCAGTTTGAGTAGGGGGGGGCCCGGGGAGCTGTTTTTT
CDR3aa: CASSLSRGGPGELFF
abundance: .
d_gene: .
v_gene: TRBV27
j_gene: TRBJ2-2

CDR3nt: TGCGCCAGCAGCTTGACCGGAACCGGGACCCCAAGCTCCTACGAGCAGTACTTC
CDR3aa: CASSLTGTGTPSSYEQYF
abundance: .
d_gene: .
v_gene: TRBV5-1
j_gene: TRBJ2-7

CDR3nt: TGTGCCAGCAGTTTTAGAGGGGATGGGGCCAACGTCCTGACTTTC
CDR3aa: CASSFRGDGANVLTF
abundance: .
d_gene: .
v_gene: TRBV6-5
j_gene: TRBJ2-6

CDR3nt: TGCGCCAGCAGCCAAGGGACAGAAGAGCAAGAGACCCAGTACTTC
CDR3aa: CASSQGTEEQETQYF
abundance: .
d_gene: .
v_gene: TRBV4-3
j_gene: TRBJ2-5

CDR3nt: TGTGCCAGCAGTTACGGGGCGATGTCCTACGAGCAGTACTTC
CDR3aa: CASSYGAMSYEQYF
abundance: .
d_gene: .
v_gene: TRBV6-5
j_gene: TRBJ2-7

CDR3nt: TGCGCCACCATACGGGACTTCTACGAGCAGTACTTC
CDR3aa: CATIRDFYEQYF
abundance: .
d_gene: .
v_gene: TRBV10-2
j_gene: TRBJ2-7

CDR3nt: TGTGCCAGCAGCGTAGGCCTAGATCACGAGCAGTACTTC
CDR3aa: CASSVGLDHEQYF
abundance: .
d_gene: .
v_gene: TRBV9
j_gene: TRBJ2-7

CDR3nt: TGTGCCAGCAGCTCCCTAGCGACCCAAGAGACCCAGTACTTC
CDR3aa: CASSSLATQETQYF
abundance: .
d_gene: .
v_gene: TRBV13
j_gene: TRBJ2-5

CDR3nt: TGTGCCAGCACCCCTGGTGGGGACACAGATACGCAGTATTTT
CDR3aa: CASTPGGDTDTQYF
abundance: .
d_gene: .
v_gene: TRBV27
j_gene: TRBJ2-3

CDR3nt: TGCGCCAGCAGCCAAGGGCTAGGAGGCGAGCAGTACTTC
CDR3aa: CASSQGLGGEQYF
abundance: .
d_gene: .
v_gene: TRBV4-1
j_gene: TRBJ2-7

CDR3nt: TGTGCCAGCAGTGTTCTAGCGGGAAGTGCCTACGAGCAGTACTTC
CDR3aa: CASSVLAGSAYEQYF
abundance: .
d_gene: TRBD2
v_gene: TRBV6-4
j_gene: TRBJ2-7

CDR3nt: TGTGCCAGCAGTCCGGGACAGGGATTCACAGATACGCAGTATTTT
CDR3aa: CASSPGQGFTDTQYF
abundance: .
d_gene: TRBD1
v_gene: TRBV27
j_gene: TRBJ2-3

CDR3nt: TGCAGCGTTTTGATTACCGGGTGGGAGCAGTACTTC
CDR3aa: CSVLITGWEQYF
abundance: .
d_gene: .
v_gene: TRBV29-1
j_gene: TRBJ2-7

CDR3nt: TGCGCCAGCAACAATCTCACTAGTGGAGCCGGGGAGCTGTTTTTT
CDR3aa: CASNNLTSGAGELFF
abundance: .
d_gene: .
v_gene: TRBV5-1
j_gene: TRBJ2-2

CDR3nt: TGCGCCAGCAGCTTGAACCCGTCACAGGGTAACTATGGCTACACCTTC
CDR3aa: CASSLNPSQGNYGYTF
abundance: .
d_gene: .
v_gene: TRBV5-1
j_gene: TRBJ1-2

CDR3nt: TGTGCCAGCAGCTTAAATAGCGGGGGCTCCTACAATGAGCAGTTCTTC
CDR3aa: CASSLNSGGSYNEQFF
abundance: once
d_gene: TRBD2
v_gene: TRBV11-2
j_gene: TRBJ2-1

CDR3nt: TGTGCCAGCTCCGGACAGGGGGTTGTTGTCTATGGCTACACCTTC
CDR3aa: CASSGQGVVVYGYTF
abundance: .
d_gene: TRBD1
v_gene: TRBV2
j_gene: TRBJ1-2

CDR3nt: TGTGCCAGCAGTCCACTGGGGGGGAACGAGCAGTACTTC
CDR3aa: CASSPLGGNEQYF
abundance: .
d_gene: TRBD2
v_gene: TRBV27
j_gene: TRBJ2-7

CDR3nt: TGCGCCAGCAGCCAAGATGATCGGCCGAGCTCCTATAATTCACCCCTCCACTTT
CDR3aa: CASSQDDRPSSYNSPLHF
abundance: .
d_gene: .
v_gene: TRBV4-3
j_gene: TRBJ1-6

CDR3nt: TGCGCCAGCAGCCAAGTGGGGACAGGGCCCTCCTACGAGCAGTACTTC
CDR3aa: CASSQVGTGPSYEQYF
abundance: .
d_gene: TRBD1
v_gene: TRBV4-1
j_gene: TRBJ2-7

CDR3nt: TGCGCCAGCAGCCAAGATGTTACTAGCGGGGGGGATGAGCAGTTCTTC
CDR3aa: CASSQDVTSGGDEQFF
abundance: .
d_gene: TRBD2
v_gene: TRBV4-1
j_gene: TRBJ2-1

CDR3nt: TGTGCCAGCAGCCTTAGCGGGAACGGCTACAATGAGCAGTTCTTC
CDR3aa: CASSLSGNGYNEQFF
abundance: .
d_gene: TRBD2
v_gene: TRBV5-6
j_gene: TRBJ2-1

CDR3nt: TGCGCCAGCAGCCCCGGGACAGGCGACTATGGCTACACCTTC
CDR3aa: CASSPGTGDYGYTF
abundance: .
d_gene: TRBD1
v_gene: TRBV4-3
j_gene: TRBJ1-2